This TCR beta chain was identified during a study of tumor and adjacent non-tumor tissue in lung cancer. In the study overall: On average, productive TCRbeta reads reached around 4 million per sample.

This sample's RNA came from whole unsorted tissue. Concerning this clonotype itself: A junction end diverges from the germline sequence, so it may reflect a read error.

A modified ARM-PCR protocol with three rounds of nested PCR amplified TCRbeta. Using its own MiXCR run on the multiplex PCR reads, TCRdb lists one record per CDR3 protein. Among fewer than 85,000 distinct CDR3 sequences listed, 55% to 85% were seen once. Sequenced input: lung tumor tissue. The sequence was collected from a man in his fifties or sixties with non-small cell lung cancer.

CDR3 DNA: TGTACCAGTAGCGGCCCAGTGGGTGACCTTATGGTGCACGAGCAGTACTTC. Amino acid sequence: CTSSGPVGDLMVHEQYF. The chain couples TRBV5-5 to TRBJ2-7; weak D call: TRBD2 (6 bases). The CDR3 totals 17 residues. Germline V gene sequence: CDR1 SGHKS, CDR2 YYEKEE (reference sequence).